This T cell receptor beta chain was captured by sequencing in a study of shared clonotypes between healthy human individuals. Background on the study: Each donor had three CD4 naive, three CD4 memory, two CD8 naive and one CD8 memory plate. Study-wide results and limits: Generation probabilities were higher for clonotypes shared across all four sorted-subset donors than for unshared ones. Limited genetic and exposure-history diversity came from having few donors. Naive subsets generally had larger estimated richness than memory subsets.

Naive CD8 cells were CD45RO-negative, positively selected for CCR7, excluding terminally differentiated effector memory CD45RA+ cells. The CDR3 extends over 18 amino acids. Unmatched junction bases numbered 11, after V lost 5 bases and J lost 4 bases. The germline V gene has CDR1 SGHAT and CDR2 FQNNGV. Sequencing was performed with immunoSEQ multiplex PCR; in TCRdb, only in-frame clones are kept and a portion is missing. The sample records more than 2 million clones, approximately 92% being singletons. Remarks on this clone: The antigen remains undetermined.

The source is a young man in good health. Some clones in this sample may be carry-over from other donors' samples. The J gene is TRBJ2-1, the V gene TRBV11-2, with 13 bases fitting TRBD2. Sequencing used naive CD8+ T cells from PBMCs. The CDR3 DNA sequence: TGTGCCAGCAGCCCACTAGCGGGAGGGCCGCTGGTATACAATGAGCAGTTCTTC. Translating it yields CASSPLAGGPLVYNEQFF.